This passage covers 3 T cell receptor beta chains from one sample sequenced in a study of regulatory T cells in long-lasting Graves disease. Building the TCR beta libraries relied on iRepertoire HTBI primers, and CDR3 regions underwent Arm-PCR. TCRdb redid the calling of the multiplex PCR reads with MiXCR, one entry per CDR3 protein. This table holds about 430,000 distinct CDR3 sequences, roughly a fifth found once. The time point: persistent/refractory GD, antithyroid drugs over 5 years with positive TRAb. PBMCs were the source of the RNA used for TCR sequencing. The sequencing here drew on peripheral blood mononuclear cells (PBMCs), taken when the disease was refractory, from a patient treated with antithyroid drugs. The receptors stem from a female donor with Graves disease.

The rearrangement joins TRBV19 to TRBJ2-5, with 11 bases identical to TRBD2. The tail of the sequence fits TRBJ2-1 better, so the J call may be wrong. CDR1 LNHDA and CDR2 SQIVND come from the germline V gene (reference sequence). This CDR3 comprises 16 residues. In nucleotides, the CDR3 is TGTGCCAGTAGTATAACGGGGTTGGGCCTAGCGGGAGGGCAGTTCTTC. Translation: CASSITGLGLAGGQFF.

This clonotype was seen more than once but under ten times. The chain uses TRBV7-9 and TRBJ2-2, with a possible D match to TRBD1 (5 bases). Trimming left V 5 bases short and J 3 bases short, with 13 bases between. Germline V lookup: CDR1 SEHNR, CDR2 FQNEAQ (reference sequence). This CDR3 is 15 amino acids long. DNA of the CDR3: TGTGCCAGCAGCCTCCAGGGAATCCACACCGGGGAGCTGTTTTTT. It specifies CASSLQGIHTGELFF.

J is TRBJ1-1 and V is TRBV20-1; no reliable D call. The CDR3 runs 15 residues. Trimming took off 4 bases at V and 2 bases at J, with 17 bases between the two ends. Germline-derived CDR1 and CDR2 are DFQATT and SNEGSKA (reference sequence). CDR3 sequence: CSATSPRMDNTEAFF. The CDR3, as DNA: TGCAGTGCTACCTCGCCCCGGATGGACAACACTGAAGCTTTCTTT.